The 19 T cell receptor beta chains reported below all come from one sample, sequenced in a study of T cells in tuberculosis. Cells were sorted from thawed PBMC rested overnight and stained with GMM-loaded CD1B tetramer, viability dye and anti-CD3. CD1B tetramers were loaded with Rhodococcus equi-derived C32 glucose monomycolate. Only in-frame clones appear in the TCRdb table, and some are missing; sequencing was by immunoSEQ multiplex PCR. The repertoire includes tens of thousands of clones, around 81% of them detected once, and about 13% sits in the top ten. Sequencing input: CD1b-GMM tetramer-negative cells sorted from PBMCs. The receptors here all came from an adult woman with latent tuberculosis.

The chain joins TRBV5-1 to TRBJ2-7; D remains ambiguous. Germline assignment: CDR1 SGHRS and CDR2 YFSETQ. The CDR3 consists of 13 residues. The germline V and J ends were trimmed by 2 bases and 3 bases, with 9 bases remaining between them. The chain's CDR3 is CASSFTFSYEQYF. In DNA form, the CDR3 reads TGCGCCAGCAGCTTCACCTTCAGCTACGAGCAGTACTTC.

The chain combines TRBV29-1 with TRBJ1-2, with TRBD1 as a possible D gene (6 bases). The V gene's germline CDR1 is SQVTM and CDR2 ANQGSEA. V dropped 3 bases and J dropped 4 bases, with 9 bases sitting between them. The CDR3 length is 12 residues. CDR3 bases: TGCAGCGTTGATCCCAGGGGCTATGGCTACACCTTC. Amino acids: CSVDPRGYGYTF.

The V and J genes are TRBV4-2 and TRBJ2-7; TRBD2 might be the D (5 bases). There are 16 residues in the CDR3. CDR1 is LGHNA and CDR2 is YNFKEQ in the germline V gene. Trimming cost V 0 bases and J 6 bases, with 18 bases left between them. The CDR3 loop is CASSQDNREVRGEQYF. The CDR3 DNA sequence: TGTGCCAGCAGCCAAGATAATCGGGAAGTTCGGGGCGAGCAGTACTTC.

The chain combines TRBV7-2 with TRBJ2-1; D may be TRBD2 (7 bases). Trimming removed 2 bases from V and 5 bases from J, with 13 bases in between. The CDR3 has 15 residues. Per germline, CDR1 SGHTA and CDR2 FQGNSA. The CDR3 spells CASSLIGGGNNEQFF. The CDR3 DNA follows: TGTGCCAGCAGCTTAATTGGGGGGGGCAACAATGAGCAGTTCTTC.

The J gene is TRBJ2-3, the V gene TRBV6-6, with TRBD2 matching 8 bases. Germline V CDR1 and CDR2: MNHNY, SVGAGI (reference sequence). The V and J ends lost 8 bases and 6 bases, in that order; junction bases with no gene match: 10. CDR3 size: 14 residues. This CDR3 is CASRPRGAGDTQYF. The CDR3 DNA reads TGTGCCAGCCGTCCGCGGGGGGCGGGTGATACGCAGTATTTT.

The CDR3 sequence: CASSEIQGQGITDTQYF. The CDR3 DNA sequence: TGTGCCAGCAGTGAAATTCAGGGACAGGGGATAACAGATACGCAGTATTTT. The chain employs TRBV6-1 and TRBJ2-3; 10 nucleotides match TRBD1. Germline trimming cut 2 bases from V and 3 bases from J; bases unmatched to any gene: 8. This CDR3 has 17 amino acids. The germline V gene has CDR1 MNHNS and CDR2 SASEGT.

This clone was counted between two and nine times. The J gene is TRBJ1-4, the V gene TRBV18, with D perhaps TRBD1 (5 bases). V was shortened by 2 bases and J by 10 bases, with 11 bases between the two germline ends. The CDR3 extends over 13 amino acids. Per the germline V gene, CDR1 is KGHSH and CDR2 is LQKENI. CDR3 in amino acids: CASSPGHSPKLFF. The CDR3 region has the DNA TGTGCCAGCTCACCAGGACACTCGCCAAAACTGTTTTTT.

Comment on this clone: The same CDR3 also results from other DNA sequences found in this sample. The genes are TRBV19 and TRBJ1-6; D call uncertain. Trimming removed 5 bases from V and 7 bases from J, with 15 bases in between. The CDR3 loop spans 15 amino acids. Germline V gene data show CDR1 as LNHDA and CDR2 as SQIVND (reference sequence). The CDR3 region is CASSSLTGENSPLHF. In nucleotides, the CDR3 is TGTGCCAGTAGTTCATTGACCGGGGAGAATTCACCCCTCCACTTT.

The chain carries TRBV11-2 and TRBJ1-2; the match to TRBD1 covers 11 bases. CDR3 length: 16 amino acids. From germline, CDR1 is SGHAT and CDR2 FQNNGV. The junction had 11 bases not matched to a gene; V was cut back by 5 bases and J by 6 bases. CDR3 sequence (DNA): TGTGCCAGCAGCCTCTCATTCCGGACAGGGGGCCATGGCTACACCTTC. Translation gives CASSLSFRTGGHGYTF.

This clone appeared once. V gene TRBV4-1 combines with J gene TRBJ2-1; no clear D gene. V was pared by 1 base and J by 4 bases, with 11 bases between. Germline loops: CDR1 MGHRA, CDR2 YSYEKL. The CDR3 spans 15 residues. The CDR3 sequence: CASSQGYGLYNEQFF. CDR3 DNA: TGCGCCAGCAGCCAAGGTTACGGTCTTTACAATGAGCAGTTCTTC.

This sequence joins TRBV6-5 and TRBJ2-1; TRBD2 matches at 9 bases. With 4 bases clipped from V and 3 bases from J, the junction kept 7 bases outside the gene matches. CDR3 length equals 16 residues. Germline CDR1 reads MNHEY; CDR2 reads SVGAGI. CDR3 residues: CASSSTTSGFYNEQFF. DNA for the CDR3: TGTGCCAGCAGTTCCACCACTAGCGGGTTCTACAATGAGCAGTTCTTC.

The CDR3 DNA follows: TGTGCCAGCAGCTTGGCGGGACAGGGACTCAATCAGCCCCAGCATTTT. Amino acids: CASSLAGQGLNQPQHF. This rearrangement joins TRBV5-6 to TRBJ1-5, with 9 bases lining up with TRBD1. Germline V gene sequence: CDR1 SGHDT, CDR2 YYEEEE. J was trimmed by 3 bases and V by 0 bases; bases with no gene match: 4. The CDR3 is 16 residues long. The full variable domain, rest sourced from reference TRBV5-6 and TRBJ1-5, is DAGVTQSPTHLIKTRGQQVTLRCSPKSGHDTVSWYQQALGQGPQFIFQYYEEEERQRGNFPDRFSGHQFPNYSSELNVNALLLGDSALYLCASSLAGQGLNQPQHFGDGTRLSIL.

This rearrangement joins TRBV30 to TRBJ1-6; 10 bases match TRBD1. The CDR3 consists of 16 residues. Trimming took 2 bases from V and 10 from J; bases not matched to a gene: 11. CDR1 is GTSNPN and CDR2 is SVGIG in the germline V gene (reference sequence). CDR3 bases: TGTGCCTGGAGTTTCTACTCCGGGACAGGGGTGTCACCCCTCCACTTT. Protein product: CAWSFYSGTGVSPLHF.

CDR3: CASSEALRRSSGNTIYF. As DNA, the CDR3 is TGTGCCAGCAGTGAAGCGCTTCGTCGGTCCTCTGGAAACACCATATATTTT. The V gene is TRBV2, the J gene TRBJ1-3; D remains unclear. Per the germline V gene, CDR1 is SNHLY and CDR2 is FYNNEI. V was trimmed by 0 bases and J by 0 bases, leaving 12 bases between them. This CDR3 contains 17 residues.

This clone was observed once. The J gene is TRBJ2-3, the V gene TRBV19, with 7 bases that match TRBD1. The CDR3 has 15 amino acids. The V gene's germline CDR1 is LNHDA and CDR2 SQIVND (reference sequence). Trimming removed 5 bases from V and 1 base from J; junction bases left unmatched: 6. The CDR3 sequence is CASSGRTGGTDTQYF. In DNA form, the CDR3 reads TGTGCCAGTAGTGGTCGAACAGGGGGCACAGATACGCAGTATTTT.

V and J are TRBV7-3 and TRBJ2-1; tentative D call: TRBD1 (6 bases). In germline, CDR1 is SGHTA, CDR2 FQGTGA. Trimming shortened V by 5 bases and J by 0 bases, and 11 bases separated the two germline ends. This CDR3 has 15 amino acids. CDR3 protein: CASSIGQSSYNEQFF. CDR3 DNA: TGTGCCAGCAGCATCGGACAGAGCTCCTACAATGAGCAGTTCTTC.

The chain recombines TRBV5-1 with TRBJ2-7; 7 bases line up with TRBD1. CDR1 and CDR2 from the germline V gene are SGHRS and YFSETQ. The CDR3 is made up of 15 amino acids. J gave up 0 bases and V 4 bases, and 7 bases lay outside the gene matches. CDR3 sequence reads: CASSDETGSSYEQYF. CDR3 nucleotides: TGCGCCAGCAGCGACGAGACAGGGAGCTCCTACGAGCAGTACTTC.

This chain connects TRBV29-1 to TRBJ2-5; TRBD1 aligns across 7 bases. Trimming took 6 bases from V and 0 from J; bases not matched to a gene: 1. This CDR3 has 12 amino acids. Germline lookup yields CDR1 SQVTM and CDR2 ANQGSEA. DNA for the CDR3: TGCAGCGTGGGACAGTACCAAGAGACCCAGTACTTC. Protein: CSVGQYQETQYF.

This clone was picked up one time. The chain joins TRBV19 to TRBJ2-5, with TRBD1 matching over 7 bases. The CDR3 length is 13 residues. V lost 10 bases, J lost 2 bases, and 7 bases stayed unmatched. Germline loops: CDR1 LNHDA, CDR2 SQIVND (reference sequence). CDR3 coding DNA: TGTGCCACCGCAGGACAGGCTCAAGAGACCCAGTACTTC. This sequence encodes CATAGQAQETQYF.